The 26 T cell receptor beta chains presented below share a single source sample, sequenced in a study of circulating CD8 cells and anti-PD-1 response in melanoma. TCR libraries were prepared from 15 ng of total RNA with the QIAseq Immune Repertoire TCR panel. TCRdb re-called the reads through MiXCR, storing one row per CDR3 protein. The sample includes some 300 distinct CDR3 sequences, around a tenth of them seen just once. Sorting of live CD3+CD8+TCRalphabeta+ cells by PD-1 and/or TIGIT gave four subsets. Sequencing was performed on CD8+ T cells from PBMCs, taken at baseline or after one month of anti-PD-1 therapy (not recorded which). The source of these receptors is a human donor with melanoma.

By share, this clonotype counts as large. The gene calls are TRBV21-1 and TRBJ2-7; the table's D call of TRBD1 was not tested on the DNA. TRBV21-1 is a recognized pseudogene. CDR3 length equals 15 residues. CDR3 bases: TGTGCCAGCAGATATAATCGGGGGTGGTCCTACGAGCAGTACTTC. It encodes CASRYNRGWSYEQYF.

This clonotype was seen just once. Since no conserved phenylalanine or tryptophan closes the CDR3, a read error is the likely cause. The V gene is TRBV2, the J gene TRBJ1-2; D call uncertain. Germline CDR1 is SNHLY and CDR2 is FYNNEI. This CDR3 comprises 14 residues. V was pared by 5 bases and J by 7 bases, with 17 bases between. The CDR3 DNA reads TGTGCCAGCAGTCCCTCCTCGTCCGGTGCTGGCTACACCTCC. The encoded protein is CASSPSSSGAGYTS.

Relative to its sample, this clonotype is large. The chain has TRBV19 and TRBJ1-1; D is ambiguous. V lost 5 bases, J lost 0 bases, and 10 bases lay in between. Germline V gives CDR1 LNHDA, CDR2 SQIVND (reference sequence). This CDR3 is built from 14 residues. The CDR3 loop is CASSPLTVNTEAFF. The CDR3 nucleotides are TGTGCCAGTAGTCCTCTGACTGTGAACACTGAAGCTTTCTTT.

By share, this clonotype counts as large. The chain links TRBV4-1 to TRBJ1-1; TRBD1 matches 8 bases. The CDR3 consists of 16 residues. Germline assignment: CDR1 MGHRA and CDR2 YSYEKL. V was clipped by 1 base and J by 2 bases; unmatched bases: 6. DNA of the CDR3: TGCGCCAGCAGCCAAGTGCAGGGGGCCATTAACACTGAAGCTTTCTTT. Translated, it gives CASSQVQGAINTEAFF.

This clonotype is categorized as large (0.1 to 1%). This rearrangement joins TRBV10-2 to TRBJ2-7; 12 positions match TRBD2. The CDR3 spans 15 residues. V dropped 6 bases and J dropped 1; count of bases not matched to a gene: 4. Germline lookup yields CDR1 WSHSY and CDR2 SAAADI. CDR3 protein: CASRSTSGRSYEQYF. CDR3 DNA sequence: TGCGCCAGCAGATCGACTAGCGGGAGATCCTACGAGCAGTACTTC.

CDR3 nucleotide sequence: TGTGCCAGCAGCCGGACTAGCGGTAGCACAGATACGCAGTATTTT. Protein product: CASSRTSGSTDTQYF. V and J are TRBV11-2 and TRBJ2-3; 10 bases are a match to TRBD2. The CDR3 totals 15 residues. V was pared by 5 bases and J by 0 bases, with 2 bases of the junction left unmatched. Germline-derived CDR1 and CDR2 are SGHAT and FQNNGV.

For this clonotype: This may stem from a read error, because a much larger clone lies one nucleotide away. CDR3 amino acids: CASKQGAMYEQCF. The DNA of the CDR3 is TGTGCCAGCAAACAGGGGGCGATGTACGAGCAGTGCTTC. The rearrangement links TRBV2 to TRBJ2-7, with 9 positions matching TRBD1. The CDR3 contains 13 residues. Germline loops: CDR1 SNHLY, CDR2 FYNNEI.

This clonotype appeared once. CDR3 sequence: CASTSTRDRNTGELFF. The CDR3, as DNA: TGTGCCAGCACCTCCACCCGGGACAGAAACACCGGGGAGCTGTTTTTT. The chain employs TRBV9 and TRBJ2-2, with 7 nucleotides matching TRBD1. The CDR3 runs to 16 residues. Trimming removed 6 bases from V and 2 bases from J; junction bases left unmatched: 10. The germline V gene encodes CDR1 SGDLS and CDR2 YYNGEE.

This clonotype is medium-sized within its sample. The chain employs TRBV25-1 and TRBJ1-5; a possible D gene is TRBD1 (5 bases). Between the trimmed V and J ends, which lost 8 bases and 7 bases, there was a span of 15 bases. Germline assignment: CDR1 MGHDK and CDR2 SYGVNS. The CDR3 covers 13 residues. CDR3 residues: CASLGRVGQPQHF. The CDR3 bases are TGTGCCAGCTTGGGCAGGGTTGGCCAGCCCCAGCATTTT.

In this sample, this clonotype is large. The gene calls are TRBV27 and TRBJ2-1; a weak D match, TRBD1 (6 bases). The CDR3 is made up of 12 amino acids. Germline CDR1 and CDR2: MNHEY and SMNVEV (reference sequence). The V end was cut by 8 bases, the J end by 6 bases, with 11 bases between. The CDR3 DNA follows: TGTGCCAGCGGACAGTGGGCCAATGAGCAGTTCTTC. Its protein is CASGQWANEQFF.

The chain combines TRBV7-9 with TRBJ1-2; D possibly corresponds to TRBD1 (5 bases). The V end lost 5 bases, the J end lost 3 bases, and 16 bases lay between the germline ends. The CDR3 extends over 15 amino acids. In germline, CDR1 is SEHNR, CDR2 FQNEAQ (reference sequence). DNA of the CDR3: TGTGCCAGCAGCCCCCCGGCCGCAGGGCACTATGGCTACACCTTC. Translation gives CASSPPAAGHYGYTF.

By share of the sample, this clonotype is large. The V gene is TRBV7-8, the J gene TRBJ1-5; 9 bases map to TRBD1. The length of the CDR3 is 16 residues. The germline gives CDR1 SGHVS, CDR2 FQNEAQ. Losses at the gene ends were 1 base for V and 0 bases for J; bases not matched to a gene: 1. DNA of the CDR3: TGTGCCAGCAGCTTAGAGGGACAGGGTAGCAATCAGCCCCAGCATTTT. Its protein is CASSLEGQGSNQPQHF. Together with reference TRBV7-8 and TRBJ1-5, the CDR3 gives the full variable domain: GAGVSQSPRYKVAKRGQDVALRCDPISGHVSLFWYQQALGQGPEFLTYFQNEAQLDKSGLPSDRFFAERPEGSVSTLKIQRTQQEDSAVYLCASSLEGQGSNQPQHFGDGTRLSIL.

Relative to its sample, this clonotype is large (0.1 to 1%). The chain recombines TRBV28 with TRBJ1-6; D might be TRBD1 (6 bases). V was shortened by 8 bases and J by 0 bases, with 20 bases between the two germline ends. The CDR3 contains 18 residues. Germline V lookup: CDR1 MDHEN, CDR2 SYDVKM. The CDR3 bases are TGTGCCAGCGCTTCCCCTTGGGACACCCGCTCCTATAATTCACCCCTCCACTTT. Residues: CASASPWDTRSYNSPLHF.

This clonotype is labeled as large. The chain combines TRBV6-5 with TRBJ2-7, with 10 bases matching TRBD1. Unmatched junction bases numbered 3, after V lost 7 bases and J lost 3 bases. The germline CDR1 and CDR2 sequences are MNHEY and SVGAGI. This CDR3 is built from 13 residues. CDR3 DNA: TGTGCCAGCACCGGGACAGGGGTCTACGAGCAGTACTTC. Translated: CASTGTGVYEQYF.

By proportion, this clonotype is large. This chain joins TRBV9 and TRBJ1-5, with TRBD1 matching 9 bases. V trimming: 3 bases; J trimming: 7 bases; junction bases outside the gene matches: 8. This CDR3 has 15 amino acids. CDR1 is SGDLS and CDR2 is YYNGEE in the germline V gene. CDR3 sequence (DNA): TGTGCCAGCAGCGCCGGACAGGGGCGTATGCAGCCCCAGCATTTT. Its translation: CASSAGQGRMQPQHF.

By share of the sample, this clonotype is large (0.1 to 1%). V usage is TRBV3-1 and J usage is TRBJ2-1; 14 bases line up with TRBD2. V dropped 1 base and J dropped 8; count of bases not matched to a gene: 10. The CDR3 totals 18 residues. Germline V CDR1 and CDR2: LGHDT, YNNKEL (reference sequence). The CDR3 loop reads CASSQVELTSGRADEQFF. CDR3 coding DNA: TGTGCCAGCAGCCAAGTCGAACTGACTAGCGGGAGGGCTGATGAGCAGTTCTTC.

By sample share, this clonotype is large (0.1 to 1%). V and J are TRBV27 and TRBJ1-2; TRBD1 agrees at 12 bases. V lost 7 bases and J lost 7; bases outside the gene matches: 7. Looked up from germline, CDR1 is MNHEY and CDR2 is SMNVEV (reference sequence). The CDR3 runs to 14 residues. The CDR3 reads CASTGGTGGRGYTF. The CDR3 nucleotides are TGTGCCAGCACCGGGGGGACAGGGGGCCGTGGCTACACCTTC.

In its sample, this clonotype ranks as large. V gene TRBV7-9 combines with J gene TRBJ2-7; D may match TRBD1 or TRBD2 (5 bases each). Germline V gene sequence: CDR1 SEHNR, CDR2 FQNEAQ (reference sequence). The CDR3 is 12 amino acids. V gave up 5 bases and J gave up 5 bases, with 10 bases separating them. Here the CDR3 reads CASSLGTNEQYF. The CDR3 DNA is TGTGCCAGCAGCCTGGGGACCAACGAGCAGTACTTC. The variable domain in full, completed from reference TRBV7-9 and TRBJ2-7, reads DTGVSQNPRHKITKRGQNVTFRCDPISEHNRLYWYRQTLGQGPEFLTYFQNEAQLEKSRLLSDRFSAERPKGSFSTLEIQRTEQGDSAMYLCASSLGTNEQYFGPGTRLTVT.

Judged by abundance, this clonotype is medium-sized. The chain joins TRBV27 to TRBJ1-1, with D unresolved. The CDR3 sequence is 13 residues long. The V gene lost 2 bases and the J gene lost 5 bases, with 9 bases spanning the gap. The germline gives CDR1 MNHEY, CDR2 SMNVEV (reference sequence). The CDR3 DNA follows: TGTGCCAGCAGTTTAGGGTCGGGAACTGAAGCTTTCTTT. Its translation is CASSLGSGTEAFF.

In its sample, this clonotype ranks as large. V gene TRBV25-1 combines with J gene TRBJ2-1; perhaps TRBD1 as D (5 bases). The germline CDR1 and CDR2 sequences are MGHDK and SYGVNS. This CDR3 is 13 amino acids long. V shed 4 bases and J shed 5 bases, with 9 bases lying between them. Here the CDR3 DNA reads TGTGCCAGCAGTGTGGGGCTGGACAATGAGCAGTTCTTC. Its protein product is CASSVGLDNEQFF.

This clonotype is labeled as large. The chain couples TRBV29-1 to TRBJ2-5; 9 bases map to TRBD1. Losses at the gene ends were 6 bases for V and 5 bases for J; bases not matched to a gene: 4. The CDR3 consists of 12 residues. Germline-derived CDR1 and CDR2 are SQVTM and ANQGSEA. The CDR3 coding sequence is TGCAGCGTCTGGACAGGGGATGAGACCCAGTACTTC. It codes for CSVWTGDETQYF.

Details on this clonotype: A far larger clone is one base from this, pointing to a likely read error. The chain is built from TRBV2 and TRBJ2-3; D call uncertain. Near its end, the DNA agrees better with TRBJ2-5, so the J call may be wrong. The CDR3 is 14 amino acids. The germline gives CDR1 SNHLY, CDR2 FYNNEI. DNA for the CDR3: TGTGCCAGCCGTTCCCGTGTGCCAATGGAGACCCAGTACTTC. It specifies CASRSRVPMETQYF.

This clonotype qualifies as hyperexpanded (1% or more). The V gene is TRBV27, the J gene TRBJ2-5; no clear D. The V gene lost 5 bases and the J gene lost 1 base, with 8 bases spanning the gap. Germline CDR1 MNHEY, CDR2 SMNVEV (reference sequence). This CDR3 spans 13 amino acids. The CDR3 protein is CASSRVVQETQYF. In nucleotides, the CDR3 is TGTGCCAGCAGTCGGGTAGTCCAAGAGACCCAGTACTTC.

Relative to its sample, this clonotype is large (0.1 to 1%). The J gene is TRBJ2-3, the V gene TRBV2, with unresolved D. Trimming stripped 8 bases from V and 0 bases from J, with 18 bases between. The CDR3 has 16 amino acids. Germline V CDR1 and CDR2: SNHLY, FYNNEI. The chain's CDR3 is CASARTHGLSTDTQYF. The CDR3 DNA is TGTGCCAGCGCCCGAACTCATGGTCTGAGCACAGATACGCAGTATTTT.

This clonotype is labeled large. This chain joins TRBV19 and TRBJ1-5; D gene unclear. The CDR3 sequence is 13 residues long. CDR1 is LNHDA and CDR2 is SQIVND in the germline V gene (reference sequence). V lost 3 bases and J 7 bases, leaving 10 bases between the germline ends. Written as DNA, the CDR3 is TGTGCCAGTAGTATCAAGAGGGTGCAGCCCCAGCATTTT. Its protein is CASSIKRVQPQHF.

This clonotype qualifies as large. The CDR3 nucleotides are TGTGCCAGCTCGCGATCCGGCGACAGGGGAGATACGCAGTATTTT. Its translation is CASSRSGDRGDTQYF. This chain joins TRBV18 and TRBJ2-3, with 8 positions matching TRBD1. The V and J ends lost 6 bases and 5 bases, in that order; junction bases with no gene match: 10. CDR1 is KGHSH and CDR2 is LQKENI in the germline V gene. The CDR3 consists of 15 residues.